The 17 T cell receptor beta chains in this list originate from one sample, sequenced in a study of blood T cell repertoires in COVID-19. Using immunoSEQ multiplex PCR, the repertoire was profiled, and TCRdb retains in-frame clones only, with some absent. The sample yields almost 400,000 clones, approximately 89% seen once. The sample was peripheral blood. Source of these receptors: a woman aged 60 to 75 with COVID-19, enrolled during active disease.

The rearrangement uses TRBV5-4 and TRBJ1-1, with 7 positions matching TRBD1. Unmatched junction bases numbered 9, after V lost 4 bases and J lost 0 bases. This CDR3 is built from 16 residues. Germline V gene sequence: CDR1 SGHNT, CDR2 YYREEE (reference sequence). In DNA, the CDR3 is TGTGCCAGCAGCCGGCCAGGGGGACAGATGAACACTGAAGCTTTCTTT. Protein product: CASSRPGGQMNTEAFF.

CDR3 amino acids: CASSIPGGGGKSNQPQHF. The CDR3 bases are TGTGCCAGTAGTATCCCGGGGGGGGGAGGTAAAAGCAATCAGCCCCAGCATTTT. The V and J genes are TRBV19 and TRBJ1-5; weak D call: TRBD1 (5 bases). The CDR3 runs 18 residues. The V end lost 3 bases, the J end lost 1 base, and 19 bases lay between the germline ends. Germline-derived CDR1 and CDR2 are LNHDA and SQIVND (reference sequence).

This clone was seen just once. The V and J genes are TRBV7-2 and TRBJ2-2, with D possibly being TRBD2 (5 bases). CDR1 is SGHTA, CDR2 FQGNSA, per germline. The V gene lost 4 bases and the J gene lost 7 bases, with 19 bases spanning the gap. The CDR3 spans 16 residues. CDR3 coding DNA: TGTGCCAGCAGCTCCTATTCCGGGATTGTTGTCGGGGAGCTGTTTTTT. Amino acid sequence: CASSSYSGIVVGELFF.

J is TRBJ1-2 and V is TRBV12-5, with TRBD1 as a possible D gene (5 bases). Germline values: CDR1 LGHNT, CDR2 FRNRAP. V dropped 2 bases and J dropped 4 bases, with 8 bases sitting between them. This CDR3 comprises 13 residues. Here the CDR3 reads CASGLNTGYGYTF. The CDR3 DNA sequence: TGTGCTAGTGGTTTGAACACAGGCTATGGCTACACCTTC.

The CDR3 DNA reads TGTGCCAGCAGTGGTACTAGCGGGGCAGGAGAGACCCAGTACTTC. Protein: CASSGTSGAGETQYF. The chain joins TRBV2 to TRBJ2-5; 10 bases map to TRBD2. The CDR3 has 15 residues. V lost 4 bases and J lost 4; bases outside the gene matches: 6. Germline-derived CDR1 and CDR2 are SNHLY and FYNNEI. The full variable domain, rest sourced from reference TRBV2 and TRBJ2-5, is EPEVTQTPSHQVTQMGQEVILRCVPISNHLYFYWYRQILGQKVEFLVSFYNNEISEKSEIFDDQFSVERPDGSNFTLKIRSTKLEDSAMYFCASSGTSGAGETQYFGPGTRLLVL.

The chain links TRBV5-4 to TRBJ1-6; D is undetermined. The germline V gene has CDR1 SGHNT and CDR2 YYREEE (reference sequence). V dropped 1 base and J dropped 1 base, with 15 bases sitting between them. This CDR3 has 18 residues. DNA for the CDR3: TGTGCCAGCAGCTTGTCTAGTGGTGGTCGGTCCTATAATTCACCCCTCCACTTT. Amino acid sequence: CASSLSSGGRSYNSPLHF.

Comment on this clone: Other DNA sequences in this sample translate to the same CDR3. This rearrangement joins TRBV5-1 to TRBJ2-5; 12 nucleotides match TRBD2. Germline V CDR1 and CDR2: SGHRS, YFSETQ. The CDR3 has 17 residues. The ends lost 0 bases at V and 0 bases at J; junction bases unmatched: 3. This CDR3 reads CASSLGLAGGYQETQYF. CDR3 nucleotides: TGCGCCAGCAGCTTGGGGCTAGCGGGGGGGTACCAAGAGACCCAGTACTTC.

This clone was observed a few times. This chain connects TRBV28 to TRBJ1-5; no definite D call. Germline V CDR1 and CDR2: MDHEN, SYDVKM. CDR3 size: 14 residues. V gave up 6 bases and J gave up 1 base, with 10 bases separating them. This CDR3 is CASREMRSNQPQHF. In DNA, the CDR3 is TGTGCCAGCAGAGAGATGAGGAGCAATCAGCCCCAGCATTTT.

The gene calls are TRBV13 and TRBJ1-2; TRBD1 might be the D (6 bases). The V gene lost 0 bases and the J gene lost 6 bases, with 8 bases spanning the gap. Germline V gene data show CDR1 as PRHDT and CDR2 as FYEKMQ (reference sequence). The CDR3 covers 13 residues. The CDR3 loop reads CASSLGYRDGYTF. CDR3 coding DNA: TGTGCCAGCAGCTTAGGCTACAGGGATGGCTACACCTTC.

J is TRBJ2-2 and V is TRBV5-4; 8 bases line up with TRBD1. V trimming: 4 bases; J trimming: 3 bases; junction bases outside the gene matches: 5. Germline CDR1 SGHNT, CDR2 YYREEE (reference sequence). This CDR3 contains 15 residues. CDR3: CASSRTGWDTGELFF. The CDR3 region has the DNA TGTGCCAGCAGCCGGACAGGGTGGGACACCGGGGAGCTGTTTTTT.

The J gene is TRBJ2-1, the V gene TRBV30; TRBD1 might be the D (6 bases). Trimming took 6 bases from V and 3 from J, leaving 15 bases between them. The V gene's germline CDR1 is GTSNPN and CDR2 SVGIG (reference sequence). The CDR3 consists of 14 residues. The CDR3: CACWVGHRYNEQFF. The CDR3 DNA follows: TGTGCCTGCTGGGTGGGACACCGCTACAATGAGCAGTTCTTC.

The chain employs TRBV18 and TRBJ1-5; 9 bases match TRBD1. V lost 5 bases to trimming and J lost 4 bases; unmatched junction nucleotides: 9. The CDR3 runs 16 residues. Germline V gene lookup returns CDR1 KGHSH and CDR2 LQKENI. The CDR3 coding sequence is TGTGCCAGCTCAGGGGACACAGGGGGCTGGAATCAGCCCCAGCATTTT. It encodes CASSGDTGGWNQPQHF.

The chain employs TRBV3-1 (or the pseudogene TRBV3-2) and TRBJ2-5; TRBD1 aligns across 9 bases. Unmatched junction bases numbered 5, after V lost 6 bases and J lost 3 bases. The germline V gene encodes CDR1 LGHDT and CDR2 YNNKEL (reference sequence). This CDR3 is built from 14 residues. The CDR3, as DNA: TGTGCCAGCAGACCCTGGACAGGGGAAGAGACCCAGTACTTC. Amino acids: CASRPWTGEETQYF.

This chain joins TRBV13 and TRBJ1-2; TRBD1 matches 9 bases. V dropped 0 bases and J dropped 4; count of bases not matched to a gene: 6. Germline V gene lookup returns CDR1 PRHDT and CDR2 FYEKMQ (reference sequence). The CDR3 loop spans 16 amino acids. The CDR3 protein is CASSLGGQGRAYGYTF. In DNA form, the CDR3 reads TGTGCCAGCAGCTTAGGGGGACAGGGTAGGGCCTATGGCTACACCTTC. The full variable domain, in which reference TRBV13 and TRBJ1-2 provide the parts outside the CDR3, is AAGVIQSPRHLIKEKRETATLKCYPIPRHDTVYWYQQGPGQDPQFLISFYEKMQSDKGSIPDRFSAQQFSDYHSELNMSSLELGDSALYFCASSLGGQGRAYGYTFGSGTRLTVV.

The V call is TRBV6-5, the J call TRBJ2-5, with a weak D call TRBD1 (6 bases). Trimming pared 6 bases from V and 5 bases from J, leaving 19 bases between. CDR3 length: 15 residues. Per the germline V gene, CDR1 is MNHEY and CDR2 is SVGAGI. The CDR3 is CASSYGTSRVETQYF. CDR3 DNA: TGTGCCAGCAGCTACGGGACAAGCAGGGTTGAGACCCAGTACTTC.

The chain links TRBV5-1 to TRBJ2-7; D might be TRBD1 (5 bases). The germline CDR1 and CDR2 sequences are SGHRS and YFSETQ. The CDR3 sequence is 14 residues long. The ends were cut back, 0 bases at V and 1 base at J, with 8 bases in the middle. The CDR3 region is CASSLEQGSYEQYF. The CDR3 nucleotides are TGCGCCAGCAGCTTGGAGCAGGGATCCTACGAGCAGTACTTC.

The chain uses TRBV27 and TRBJ1-2, with TRBD1 matching 7 bases. This CDR3 has 14 amino acids. Germline CDR1 is MNHEY and CDR2 is SMNVEV (reference sequence). Germline trimming cut 5 bases from V and 4 bases from J; bases unmatched to any gene: 7. CDR3 residues: CASSNRGSGYGYTF. In DNA form, the CDR3 reads TGTGCCAGCAGTAACAGGGGCAGCGGCTATGGCTACACCTTC.